These 20 T cell receptor beta chains originate from one sample sequenced in a study of cytomegalovirus exposure and HLA in healthy donors. The PCR employed 60 Vbeta primers together with 13 Jbeta primers. TCRdb's table, derived via immunoSEQ multiplex PCR, lists solely in-frame clones and lacks some. The sample consists of about 110,000 clones, about 64% of them appearing once. Input material: PBMCs. All receptors come from a female donor in good health and CMV-seronegative.

The V gene is TRBV5-1, the J gene TRBJ2-1, with 14 nucleotides matching TRBD2. Germline V gene data show CDR1 as SGHRS and CDR2 as YFSETQ. The length of the CDR3 is 17 residues. Trimming removed 4 bases from V and 2 bases from J; junction bases left unmatched: 5. The CDR3 coding sequence is TGCGCCAGCAGCGATGGGACTAGCGGGAGAGCCTACAATGAGCAGTTCTTC. Its translation: CASSDGTSGRAYNEQFF.

The chain is built from TRBV5-1 and TRBJ2-7; 9 nucleotides match TRBD2. With V trimmed by 0 bases and J by 6 bases, 7 bases remained unmatched. CDR1 is SGHRS, CDR2 YFSETQ, per germline. CDR3 size: 15 residues. The CDR3 loop reads CASSLAGAGGREQYF. The CDR3 coding sequence is TGCGCCAGCAGCTTGGCCGGAGCGGGAGGACGCGAGCAGTACTTC.

This clone came up a few times. The chain employs TRBV4-2 and TRBJ2-5, with 8 bases identical to TRBD1. The V and J ends lost 3 bases and 4 bases, in that order; junction bases with no gene match: 1. Per the germline V gene, CDR1 is LGHNA and CDR2 is YNFKEQ. This CDR3 spans 13 amino acids. The CDR3 here is CASSQGTGETQYF. CDR3 nucleotides: TGTGCCAGCAGCCAGGGGACAGGAGAGACCCAGTACTTC.

Turning to this clone: At one of its ends the junction is not consistent with the germline gene, which may arise from a read error. The chain has TRBV7-8 and TRBJ2-2; 8 bases line up with TRBD2. The CDR3 has 16 amino acids. Germline V CDR1 and CDR2: SGHVS, FQNEAQ. The DNA for the CDR3 is TGTGCCAGCAGCCCCCAAGCGGGGGCGAAAACCGGGGAGCTGTTTTTT. This encodes CASSPQAGAKTGELFF.

The chain couples TRBV5-4 to TRBJ2-1, with 11 bases that match TRBD2. After removal of 0 bases from V and 4 bases from J, the junction contained 3 bases not matched to a gene. The CDR3 is made up of 16 amino acids. Germline loops: CDR1 SGHNT, CDR2 YYREEE (reference sequence). Here the CDR3 reads CASSLVAGGSYNEQFF. For the CDR3, the DNA is TGTGCCAGCAGCTTGGTAGCGGGAGGGAGTTACAATGAGCAGTTCTTC.

The chain is built from TRBV7-6 and TRBJ2-3; TRBD2 agrees at 10 bases. This CDR3 spans 17 amino acids. V was pared by 4 bases and J by 0 bases, with 7 bases of the junction left unmatched. The germline CDR1 and CDR2 sequences are SGHVS and FNYEAQ. CDR3: CASSSKLAGRSTDTQYF. DNA for the CDR3: TGTGCCAGCAGCTCCAAACTAGCGGGAAGGAGCACAGATACGCAGTATTTT.

V gene TRBV7-2 combines with J gene TRBJ2-7; 7 nucleotides agree with TRBD1. Trimming cost V 1 base and J 0 bases; bases outside gene matches: 9. The CDR3 consists of 17 residues. Germline loops: CDR1 SGHTA, CDR2 FQGNSA. CDR3 nucleotides: TGTGCCAGCAGCTTAGGGCTCCCTGGACAGGTCTCCTACGAGCAGTACTTC. Translating gives CASSLGLPGQVSYEQYF.

The chain uses TRBV6-1 and TRBJ1-1, with D hard to call. V was clipped by 8 bases and J by 1 base, with 14 bases between them. This CDR3 has 14 residues. From germline, CDR1 is MNHNS and CDR2 SASEGT. In DNA, the CDR3 is TGTGCCAGCTCCCCACTCCGAGGGAACACTGAAGCTTTCTTT. Protein: CASSPLRGNTEAFF.

In this sample, this clone turned up a few times. V and J are TRBV27 and TRBJ2-7; possibly TRBD2 for D (5 bases). The ends were cut back, 6 bases at V and 7 bases at J, with 19 bases in the middle. In germline, CDR1 is MNHEY, CDR2 SMNVEV (reference sequence). The CDR3 length is 14 residues. DNA for the CDR3: TGTGCCAGCAGCCCCGGCCTCGCGACTACGGAGCAGTACTTC. Translation: CASSPGLATTEQYF.

The V gene is TRBV30, the J gene TRBJ1-4; maybe TRBD1 (5 bases). Trimming shortened V by 5 bases and J by 7 bases, and 17 bases separated the two germline ends. Germline V lookup: CDR1 GTSNPN, CDR2 SVGIG (reference sequence). This CDR3 has 14 residues. The CDR3 sequence is CAWSLFTGGEKLFF. Written as DNA, the CDR3 is TGTGCCTGGTCCTTATTTACCGGGGGTGAAAAACTGTTTTTT.

This chain connects TRBV19 to TRBJ2-1; 7 positions match TRBD2. Per germline, CDR1 LNHDA and CDR2 SQIVND (reference sequence). J gave up 9 bases and V 7 bases, and 12 bases lay outside the gene matches. This CDR3 has 14 amino acids. This chain's CDR3 is CASIQRGGGGEQFF. As DNA, the CDR3 is TGTGCCAGTATCCAGCGGGGAGGAGGCGGTGAGCAGTTCTTC.

V usage is TRBV29-1 and J usage is TRBJ2-5; 8 bases are a match to TRBD1. With 4 bases clipped from V and 7 bases from J, the junction kept 8 bases outside the gene matches. Germline-derived CDR1 and CDR2 are SQVTM and ANQGSEA. The CDR3 totals 13 residues. The chain's CDR3 is CSVVVTGDLTQYF. The CDR3, as DNA: TGCAGCGTTGTGGTGACAGGGGACCTGACCCAGTACTTC.

The rearrangement joins TRBV5-4 to TRBJ1-2, with D perhaps matching TRBD1 (6 bases). Per the germline V gene, CDR1 is SGHNT and CDR2 is YYREEE (reference sequence). V was cut by 3 bases and J by 6 bases, with 12 bases left in between. The CDR3 spans 13 residues. The CDR3: CASSSRPGDGYTF. CDR3 DNA: TGTGCCAGCAGCTCTCGGCCAGGGGATGGCTACACCTTC.

In its sample, this clone was seen a few times. This rearrangement joins TRBV2 to TRBJ1-4; TRBD1 aligns across 7 bases. This CDR3 is built from 14 residues. In germline, CDR1 is SNHLY, CDR2 FYNNEI. Germline trimming cut 5 bases from V and 8 bases from J; bases unmatched to any gene: 8. The CDR3: CASSRGDSREKLFF. For the CDR3, the DNA is TGTGCCAGCAGTAGAGGGGACAGTCGCGAAAAACTGTTTTTT.

This clone occurred once. This chain connects TRBV29-1 to TRBJ2-5; 12 nucleotides line up with TRBD2. This CDR3 region has 18 residues. The V gene end was trimmed by 4 bases and the J gene end by 4 bases; junction bases not matched to a gene: 16. Looked up from germline, CDR1 is SQVTM and CDR2 is ANQGSEA. The CDR3, as DNA: TGCAGCGTTGCCTGGGTTCGGACTAGCGGGACCCTGCGAGAGACCCAGTACTTC. As protein: CSVAWVRTSGTLRETQYF.

J is TRBJ2-1 and V is TRBV4-2; D might be TRBD2 (6 bases). This CDR3 has 18 amino acids. Between the trimmed V and J ends, which lost 2 bases and 9 bases, there was a span of 26 bases. Per the germline V gene, CDR1 is LGHNA and CDR2 is YNFKEQ. CDR3 sequence: CASSQTPRVGLAFSEQFF. CDR3 DNA: TGTGCCAGCAGCCAAACCCCGAGGGTCGGGCTAGCGTTTTCTGAGCAGTTCTTC.

This clone has more than one count but fewer than ten. This chain connects TRBV27 to TRBJ2-2, with D possibly being TRBD2 (6 bases). Germline V lookup: CDR1 MNHEY, CDR2 SMNVEV (reference sequence). The CDR3 is 15 amino acids. V gave up 1 base and J gave up 4 bases, with 10 bases separating them. Here the CDR3 DNA reads TGTGCCAGCAGTTTATTGAGGGGAGGCACCGGGGAGCTGTTTTTT. It encodes CASSLLRGGTGELFF.

The rearrangement joins TRBV27 to TRBJ1-5; maybe TRBD1 (5 bases). Germline V gene lookup returns CDR1 MNHEY and CDR2 SMNVEV (reference sequence). CDR3 size: 14 residues. With 6 bases removed from V and 4 bases from J, the gap between germline ends came to 13 bases. CDR3: CASSVNGGNQPQHF. The CDR3 DNA sequence: TGTGCCAGCAGCGTCAACGGGGGGAATCAGCCCCAGCATTTT.

This rearrangement joins TRBV4-3 to TRBJ1-5; D is ambiguous. V shed 0 bases and J shed 4 bases, with 7 bases lying between them. The CDR3 loop spans 14 amino acids. Germline V gene data show CDR1 as LGHNA and CDR2 as YSLEER. The CDR3 DNA is TGCGCCAGCAGCCAAGATGGGAGGAATCAGCCCCAGCATTTT. It yields the protein CASSQDGRNQPQHF.

This chain connects TRBV7-9 to TRBJ2-1, with a weak D call TRBD2 (6 bases). CDR3 length: 14 amino acids. The germline V and J ends were trimmed by 5 bases and 2 bases, with 10 bases remaining between them. From germline, CDR1 is SEHNR and CDR2 FQNEAQ (reference sequence). For the CDR3, the DNA is TGTGCCAGCAGCCCGCAGCGGGCCTACAATGAGCAGTTCTTC. It specifies CASSPQRAYNEQFF.